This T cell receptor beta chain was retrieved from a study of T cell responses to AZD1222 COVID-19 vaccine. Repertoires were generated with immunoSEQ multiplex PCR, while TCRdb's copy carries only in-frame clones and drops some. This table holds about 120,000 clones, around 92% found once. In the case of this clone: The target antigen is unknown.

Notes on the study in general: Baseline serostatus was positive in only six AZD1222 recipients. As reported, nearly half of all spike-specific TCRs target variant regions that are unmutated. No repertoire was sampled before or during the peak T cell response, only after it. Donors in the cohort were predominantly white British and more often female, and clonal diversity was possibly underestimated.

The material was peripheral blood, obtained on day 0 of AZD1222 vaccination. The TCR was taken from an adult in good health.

The CDR3 DNA follows: TGTGCCATCAGTGAGACTAGCGGGGAGCAGTACTTC. This gives the protein CAISETSGEQYF. The V gene is TRBV10-3, the J gene TRBJ2-7; 9 bases are a match to TRBD2. Germline CDR1 ENHRY, CDR2 SYGVKD. The CDR3 consists of 12 residues. After removal of 2 bases from V and 7 bases from J, the junction contained 0 bases not matched to a gene.